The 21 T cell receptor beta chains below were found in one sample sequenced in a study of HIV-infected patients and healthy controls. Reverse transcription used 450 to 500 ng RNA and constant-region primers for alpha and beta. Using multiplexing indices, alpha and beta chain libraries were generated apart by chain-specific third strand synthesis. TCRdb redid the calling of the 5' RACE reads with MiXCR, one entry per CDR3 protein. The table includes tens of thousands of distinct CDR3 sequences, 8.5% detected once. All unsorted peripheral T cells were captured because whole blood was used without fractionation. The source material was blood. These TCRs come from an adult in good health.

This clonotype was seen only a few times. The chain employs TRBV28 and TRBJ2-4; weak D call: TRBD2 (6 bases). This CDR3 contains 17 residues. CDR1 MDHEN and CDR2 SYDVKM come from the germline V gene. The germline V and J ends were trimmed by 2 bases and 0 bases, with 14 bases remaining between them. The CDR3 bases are TGTGCCAGCAGTTTAGGGCTAGCGACTGAAGCCAAAAACATTCAGTACTTC. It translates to CASSLGLATEAKNIQYF.

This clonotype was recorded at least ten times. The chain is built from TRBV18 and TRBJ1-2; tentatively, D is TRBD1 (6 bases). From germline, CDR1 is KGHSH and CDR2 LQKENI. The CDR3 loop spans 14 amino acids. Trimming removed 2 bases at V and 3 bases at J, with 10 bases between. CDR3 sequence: CASSPAGDYYGYTF. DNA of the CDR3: TGTGCCAGCTCACCAGCAGGGGACTACTATGGCTACACCTTC.

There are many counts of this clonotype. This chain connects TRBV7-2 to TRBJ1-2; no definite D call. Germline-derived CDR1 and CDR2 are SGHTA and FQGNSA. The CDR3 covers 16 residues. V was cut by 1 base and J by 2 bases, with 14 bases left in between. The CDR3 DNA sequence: TGTGCCAGCAGCTTAGTGTCCGTTGCAGCCAACTATGGCTACACCTTC. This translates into CASSLVSVAANYGYTF.

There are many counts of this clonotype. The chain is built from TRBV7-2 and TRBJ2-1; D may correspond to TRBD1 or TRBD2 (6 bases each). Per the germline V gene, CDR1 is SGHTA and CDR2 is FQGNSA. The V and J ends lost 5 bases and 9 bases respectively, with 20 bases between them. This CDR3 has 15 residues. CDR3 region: CASSHMGARGFEQFF. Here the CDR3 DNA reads TGTGCCAGCAGCCATATGGGGGCTCGGGGGTTTGAGCAGTTCTTC. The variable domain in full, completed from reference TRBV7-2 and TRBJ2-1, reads GAGVSQSPSNKVTEKGKDVELRCDPISGHTALYWYRQSLGQGLEFLIYFQGNSAPDKSGLPSDRFSAERTGGSVSTLTIQRTQQEDSAVYLCASSHMGARGFEQFFGPGTRLTVL.

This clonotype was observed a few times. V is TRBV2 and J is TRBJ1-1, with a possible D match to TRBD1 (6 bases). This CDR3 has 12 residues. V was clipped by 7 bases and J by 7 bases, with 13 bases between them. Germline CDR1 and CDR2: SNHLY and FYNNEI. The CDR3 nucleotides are TGTGCCAGCATATTTCGGACAGTTGAAGCTTTCTTT. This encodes CASIFRTVEAFF.

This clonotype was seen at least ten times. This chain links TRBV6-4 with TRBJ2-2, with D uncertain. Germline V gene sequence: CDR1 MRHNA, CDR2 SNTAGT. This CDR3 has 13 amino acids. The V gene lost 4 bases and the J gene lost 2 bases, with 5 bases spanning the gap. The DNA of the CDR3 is TGTGCCAGCAGTGCCGACAACACCGGGGAGCTGTTTTTT. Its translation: CASSADNTGELFF.

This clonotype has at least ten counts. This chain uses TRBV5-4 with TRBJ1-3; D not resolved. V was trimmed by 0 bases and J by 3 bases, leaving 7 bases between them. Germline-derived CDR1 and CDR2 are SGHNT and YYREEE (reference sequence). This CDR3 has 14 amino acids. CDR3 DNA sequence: TGTGCCAGCAGCTTGGAAGGGATTGGAAACACCATATATTTT. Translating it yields CASSLEGIGNTIYF.

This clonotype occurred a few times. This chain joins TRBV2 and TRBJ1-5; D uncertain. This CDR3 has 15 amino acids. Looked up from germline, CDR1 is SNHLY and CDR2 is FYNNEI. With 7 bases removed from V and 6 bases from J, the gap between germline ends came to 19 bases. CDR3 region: CASNQFPQGSQPQHF. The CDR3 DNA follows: TGTGCCAGCAACCAATTTCCTCAAGGGAGTCAGCCCCAGCATTTT.

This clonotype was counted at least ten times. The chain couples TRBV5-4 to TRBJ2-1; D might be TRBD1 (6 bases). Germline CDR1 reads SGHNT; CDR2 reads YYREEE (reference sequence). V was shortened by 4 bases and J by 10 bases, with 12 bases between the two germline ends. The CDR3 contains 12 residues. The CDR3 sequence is CASSQGQLEQFF. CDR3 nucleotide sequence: TGTGCCAGCAGCCAGGGGCAGCTGGAGCAGTTCTTC.

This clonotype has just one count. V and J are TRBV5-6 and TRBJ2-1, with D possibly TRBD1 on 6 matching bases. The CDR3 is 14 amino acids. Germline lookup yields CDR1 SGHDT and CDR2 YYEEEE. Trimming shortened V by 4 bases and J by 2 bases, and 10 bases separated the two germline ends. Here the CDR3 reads CASSRGQTYNEQFF. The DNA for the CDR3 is TGTGCCAGCAGCCGGGGACAAACCTACAATGAGCAGTTCTTC.

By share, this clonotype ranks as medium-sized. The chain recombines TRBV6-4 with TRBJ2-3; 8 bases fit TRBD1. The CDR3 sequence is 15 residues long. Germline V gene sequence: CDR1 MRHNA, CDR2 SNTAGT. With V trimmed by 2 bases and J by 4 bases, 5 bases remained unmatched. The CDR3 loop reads CASSDGAGGADTQYF. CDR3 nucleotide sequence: TGTGCCAGCAGTGACGGGGCAGGGGGCGCAGATACGCAGTATTTT.

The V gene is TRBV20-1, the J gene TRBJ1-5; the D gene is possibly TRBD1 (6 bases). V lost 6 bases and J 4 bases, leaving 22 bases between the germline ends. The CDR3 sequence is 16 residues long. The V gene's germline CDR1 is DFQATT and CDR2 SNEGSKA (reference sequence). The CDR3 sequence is CSAQEQGKARNQPQHF. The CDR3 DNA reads TGCAGTGCCCAAGAACAGGGAAAGGCGCGGAATCAGCCCCAGCATTTT.

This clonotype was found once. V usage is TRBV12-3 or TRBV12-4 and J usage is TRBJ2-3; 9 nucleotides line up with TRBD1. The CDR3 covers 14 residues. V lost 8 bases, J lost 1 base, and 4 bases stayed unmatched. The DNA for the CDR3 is TGTGCCAGCGGAAGGGACAGGGGCACAGATACGCAGTATTTT. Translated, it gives CASGRDRGTDTQYF.

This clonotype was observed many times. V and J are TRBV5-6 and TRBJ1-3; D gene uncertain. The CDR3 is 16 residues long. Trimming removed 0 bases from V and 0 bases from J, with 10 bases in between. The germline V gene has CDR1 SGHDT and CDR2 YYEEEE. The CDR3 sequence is CASSLGRRSSGNTIYF. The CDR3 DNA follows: TGTGCCAGCAGCTTGGGGCGCCGGAGCTCTGGAAACACCATATATTTT.

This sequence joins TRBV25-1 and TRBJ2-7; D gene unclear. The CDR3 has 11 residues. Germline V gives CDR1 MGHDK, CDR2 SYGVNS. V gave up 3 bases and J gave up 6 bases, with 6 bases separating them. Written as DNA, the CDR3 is TGTGCCAGCAGTGACGGACCCGAGCAGTACTTC. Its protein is CASSDGPEQYF.

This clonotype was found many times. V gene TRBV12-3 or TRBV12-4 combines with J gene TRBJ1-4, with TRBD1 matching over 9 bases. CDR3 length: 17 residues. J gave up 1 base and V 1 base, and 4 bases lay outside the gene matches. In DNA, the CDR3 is TGTGCCAGCAGTTTAGGGACAGGGGTTGGAACTAATGAAAAACTGTTTTTT. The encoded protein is CASSLGTGVGTNEKLFF.

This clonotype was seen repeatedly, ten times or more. In nucleotides, the CDR3 is TGTGCCAGCAGCGGGGGGGGAGGATTATGGACTGAAGCTTTCTTT. It specifies CASSGGGGLWTEAFF. The chain employs TRBV9 and TRBJ1-1; D is perhaps TRBD1 (5 bases). Germline lookup yields CDR1 SGDLS and CDR2 YYNGEE. V was pared by 3 bases and J by 5 bases, with 17 bases between. The CDR3 is made up of 15 amino acids.

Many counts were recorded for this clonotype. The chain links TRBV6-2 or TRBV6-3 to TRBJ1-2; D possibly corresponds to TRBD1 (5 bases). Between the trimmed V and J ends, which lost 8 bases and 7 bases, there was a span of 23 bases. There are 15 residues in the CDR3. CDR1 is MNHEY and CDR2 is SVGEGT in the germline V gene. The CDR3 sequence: CASVPSGRRGVGYTF. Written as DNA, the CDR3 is TGTGCCAGCGTTCCCTCGGGCCGGAGGGGCGTTGGCTACACCTTC.

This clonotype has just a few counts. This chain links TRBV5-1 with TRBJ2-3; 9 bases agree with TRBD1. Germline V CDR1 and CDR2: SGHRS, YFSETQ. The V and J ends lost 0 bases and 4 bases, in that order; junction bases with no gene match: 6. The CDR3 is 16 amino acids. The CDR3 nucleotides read TGCGCCAGCAGCTTGGTTTCAACAGGGGGCGCAGATACGCAGTATTTT. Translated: CASSLVSTGGADTQYF. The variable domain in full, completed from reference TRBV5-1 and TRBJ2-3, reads KAGVTQTPRYLIKTRGQQVTLSCSPISGHRSVSWYQQTPGQGLQFLFEYFSETQRNKGNFPGRFSGRQFSNSRSEMNVSTLELGDSALYLCASSLVSTGGADTQYFGPGTRLTVL.

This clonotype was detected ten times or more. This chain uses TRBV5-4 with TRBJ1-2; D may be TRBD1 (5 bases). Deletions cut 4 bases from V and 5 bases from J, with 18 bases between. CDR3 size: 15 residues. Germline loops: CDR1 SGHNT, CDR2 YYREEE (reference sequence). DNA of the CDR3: TGTGCCAGCAGCCGGAGTCAGGGCTTCGGGTATGGCTACACCTTC. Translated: CASSRSQGFGYGYTF.

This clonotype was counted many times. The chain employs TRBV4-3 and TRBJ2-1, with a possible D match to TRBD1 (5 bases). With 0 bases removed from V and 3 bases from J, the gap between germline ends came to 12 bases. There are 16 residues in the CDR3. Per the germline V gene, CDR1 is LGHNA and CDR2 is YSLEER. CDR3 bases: TGCGCCAGCAGCCAAGAAGGGGCGACCGACTACAATGAGCAGTTCTTC. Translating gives CASSQEGATDYNEQFF.